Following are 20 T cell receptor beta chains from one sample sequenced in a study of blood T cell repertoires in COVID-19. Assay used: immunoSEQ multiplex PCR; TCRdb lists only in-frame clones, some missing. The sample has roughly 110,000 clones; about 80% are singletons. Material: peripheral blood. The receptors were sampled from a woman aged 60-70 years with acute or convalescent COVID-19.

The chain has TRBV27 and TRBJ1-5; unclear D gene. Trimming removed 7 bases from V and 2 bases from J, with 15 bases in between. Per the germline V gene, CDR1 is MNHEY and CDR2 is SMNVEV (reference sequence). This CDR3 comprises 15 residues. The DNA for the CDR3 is TGTGCCAGCAAAGCAGGCTCCTTTGGCAATCAGCCCCAGCATTTT. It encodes CASKAGSFGNQPQHF.

The CDR3 nucleotides are TGTGCCAGCAGCCCGGGACAGGGGGCGCGAGTCGCTGGAAACACCATATATTTT. Residues: CASSPGQGARVAGNTIYF. This chain links TRBV5-6 with TRBJ1-3; 12 bases match TRBD1. CDR3 length: 18 amino acids. Germline V gives CDR1 SGHDT, CDR2 YYEEEE. V shed 4 bases and J 2 bases; nucleotides not matched to a gene: 10.

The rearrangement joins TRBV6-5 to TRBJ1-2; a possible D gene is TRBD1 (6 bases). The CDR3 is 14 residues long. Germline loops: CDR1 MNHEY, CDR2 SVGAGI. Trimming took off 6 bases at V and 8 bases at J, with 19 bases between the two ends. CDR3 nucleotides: TGTGCCAGCAGGGGACATGGGACATTAGAAGGCTACACCTTC. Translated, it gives CASRGHGTLEGYTF.

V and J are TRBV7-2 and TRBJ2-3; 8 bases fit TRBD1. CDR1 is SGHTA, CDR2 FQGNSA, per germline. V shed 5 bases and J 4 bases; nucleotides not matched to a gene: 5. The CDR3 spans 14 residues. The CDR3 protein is CASSAQGASDTQYF. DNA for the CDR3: TGTGCCAGCAGCGCCCAGGGGGCCTCAGATACGCAGTATTTT.

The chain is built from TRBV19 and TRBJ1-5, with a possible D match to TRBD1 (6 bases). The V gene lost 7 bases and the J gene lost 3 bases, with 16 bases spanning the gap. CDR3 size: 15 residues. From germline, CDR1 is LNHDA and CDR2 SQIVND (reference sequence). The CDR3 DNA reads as TGTGCCAGTACTGAACAGGGAAATAACAATCAGCCCCAGCATTTT. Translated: CASTEQGNNNQPQHF.

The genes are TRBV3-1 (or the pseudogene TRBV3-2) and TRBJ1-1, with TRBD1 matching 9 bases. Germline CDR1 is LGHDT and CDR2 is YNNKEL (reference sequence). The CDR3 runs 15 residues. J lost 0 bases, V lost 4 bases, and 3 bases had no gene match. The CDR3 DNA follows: TGTGCCAGCAGCCGGGACAGGGCTCTGAACACTGAAGCTTTCTTT. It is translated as CASSRDRALNTEAFF.

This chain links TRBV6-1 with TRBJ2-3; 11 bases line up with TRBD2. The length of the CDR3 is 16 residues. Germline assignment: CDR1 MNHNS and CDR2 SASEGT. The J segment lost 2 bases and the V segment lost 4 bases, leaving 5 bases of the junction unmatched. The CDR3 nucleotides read TGTGCCAGCAGTGGCTGGACTAGCGGGTTCACAGATACGCAGTATTTT. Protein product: CASSGWTSGFTDTQYF.

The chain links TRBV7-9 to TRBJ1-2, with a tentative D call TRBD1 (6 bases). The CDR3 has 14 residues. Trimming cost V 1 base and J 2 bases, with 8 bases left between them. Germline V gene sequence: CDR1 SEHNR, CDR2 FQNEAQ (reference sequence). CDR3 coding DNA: TGTGCCAGCAGCTTAGAGGGGGAGAACTATGGCTACACCTTC. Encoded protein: CASSLEGENYGYTF. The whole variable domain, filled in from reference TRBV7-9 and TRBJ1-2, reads DTGVSQNPRHKITKRGQNVTFRCDPISEHNRLYWYRQTLGQGPEFLTYFQNEAQLEKSRLLSDRFSAERPKGSFSTLEIQRTEQGDSAMYLCASSLEGENYGYTFGSGTRLTVV.

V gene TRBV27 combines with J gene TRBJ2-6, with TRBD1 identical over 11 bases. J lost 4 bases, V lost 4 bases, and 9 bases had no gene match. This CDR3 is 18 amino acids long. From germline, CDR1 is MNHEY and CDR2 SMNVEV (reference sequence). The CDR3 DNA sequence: TGTGCCAGCAGTTCAGGACAGGGGGCTTTAGCCGGGGCCAACGTCCTGACTTTC. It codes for CASSSGQGALAGANVLTF.

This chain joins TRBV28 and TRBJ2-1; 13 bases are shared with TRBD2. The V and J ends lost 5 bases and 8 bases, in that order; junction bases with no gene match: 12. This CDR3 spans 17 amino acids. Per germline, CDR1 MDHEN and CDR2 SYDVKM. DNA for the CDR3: TGTGCCAGCAGTCCTTGGACTAGCGGGAGAATAGAGGATGAGCAGTTCTTC. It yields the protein CASSPWTSGRIEDEQFF.

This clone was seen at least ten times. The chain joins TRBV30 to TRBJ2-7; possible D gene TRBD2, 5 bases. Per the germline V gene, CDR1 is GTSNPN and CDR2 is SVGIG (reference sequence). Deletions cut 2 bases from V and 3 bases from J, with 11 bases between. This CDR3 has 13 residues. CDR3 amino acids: CAWSRLRNYEQYF. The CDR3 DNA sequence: TGTGCCTGGAGTCGACTACGTAACTACGAGCAGTACTTC.

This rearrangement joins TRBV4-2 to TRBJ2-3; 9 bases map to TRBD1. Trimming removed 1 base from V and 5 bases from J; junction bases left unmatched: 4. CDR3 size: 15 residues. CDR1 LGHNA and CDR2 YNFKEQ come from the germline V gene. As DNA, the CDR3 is TGTGCCAGCAGCCAAGGGGACAGGGCCGAAGATACGCAGTATTTT. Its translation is CASSQGDRAEDTQYF.

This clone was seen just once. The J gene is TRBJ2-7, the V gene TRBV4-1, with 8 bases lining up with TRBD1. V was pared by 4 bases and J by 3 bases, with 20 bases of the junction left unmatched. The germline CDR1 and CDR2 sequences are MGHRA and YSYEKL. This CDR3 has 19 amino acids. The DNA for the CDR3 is TGCGCCAGCAGCCTCGCACCCTCAATCGGACAGGGAAGAAACTACGAGCAGTACTTC. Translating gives CASSLAPSIGQGRNYEQYF.

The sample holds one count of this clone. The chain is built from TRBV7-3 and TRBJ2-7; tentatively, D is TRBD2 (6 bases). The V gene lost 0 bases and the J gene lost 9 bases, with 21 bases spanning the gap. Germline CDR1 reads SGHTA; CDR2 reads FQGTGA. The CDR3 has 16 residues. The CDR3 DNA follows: TGTGCCAGCAGCTTAACGGCCCAGGGACTCCGAGGCGGGCAGTACTTC. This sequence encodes CASSLTAQGLRGGQYF.

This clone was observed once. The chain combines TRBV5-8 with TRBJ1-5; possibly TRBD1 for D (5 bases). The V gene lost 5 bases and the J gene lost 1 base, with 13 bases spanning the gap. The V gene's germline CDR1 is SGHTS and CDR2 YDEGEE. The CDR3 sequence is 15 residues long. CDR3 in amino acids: CASRLRGGSNQPQHF. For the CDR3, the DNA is TGTGCCAGCAGGCTACGGGGGGGGAGCAATCAGCCCCAGCATTTT.

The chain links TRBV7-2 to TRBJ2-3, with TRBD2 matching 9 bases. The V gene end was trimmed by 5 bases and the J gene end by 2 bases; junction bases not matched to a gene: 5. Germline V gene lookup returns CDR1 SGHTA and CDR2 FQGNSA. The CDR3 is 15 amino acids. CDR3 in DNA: TGTGCCAGCAGCCCTAGCGGGGTATTCACAGATACGCAGTATTTT. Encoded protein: CASSPSGVFTDTQYF.

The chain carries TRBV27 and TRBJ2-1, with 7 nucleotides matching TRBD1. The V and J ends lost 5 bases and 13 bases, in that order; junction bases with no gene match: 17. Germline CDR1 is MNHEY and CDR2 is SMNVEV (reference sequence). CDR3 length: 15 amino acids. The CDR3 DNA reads TGTGCCAGCAGTGCTGGAAGACAGGGTACAATGAAACAGTTCTTC. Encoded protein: CASSAGRQGTMKQFF.

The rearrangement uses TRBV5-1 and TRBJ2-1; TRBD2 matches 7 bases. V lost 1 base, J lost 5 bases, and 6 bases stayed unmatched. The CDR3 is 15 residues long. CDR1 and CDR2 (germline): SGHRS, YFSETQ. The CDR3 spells CASSLFRAGDNEQFF. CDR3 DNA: TGCGCCAGCAGCTTGTTTCGGGCGGGGGACAATGAGCAGTTCTTC.

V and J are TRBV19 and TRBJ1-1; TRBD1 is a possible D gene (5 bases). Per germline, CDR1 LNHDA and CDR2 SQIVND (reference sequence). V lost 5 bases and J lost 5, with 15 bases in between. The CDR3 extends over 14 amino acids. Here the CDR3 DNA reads TGTGCCAGTAGTCCCCGGGACGGGGGGACTGAAGCTTTCTTT. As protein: CASSPRDGGTEAFF.

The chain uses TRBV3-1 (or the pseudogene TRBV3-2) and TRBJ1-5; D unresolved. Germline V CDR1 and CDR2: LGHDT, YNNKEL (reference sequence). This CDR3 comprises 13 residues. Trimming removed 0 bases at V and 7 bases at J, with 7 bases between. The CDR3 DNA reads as TGTGCCAGCAGCCAAGATTTAAGCCAGCCCCAGCATTTT. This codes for CASSQDLSQPQHF.